This T cell receptor beta chain appears in the sequencing data of a study of blood T cell repertoires in COVID-19. Study background: The United States, Italy and Spain supplied acute and convalescent COVID-19 samples.

Methods used by the authors: Scientists estimated how many nucleated cells there were by amplifying reference gene primers. Produced via immunoSEQ multiplex PCR; TCRdb's table is partial and in-frame only. V, J and clone size reflect that table, while D and trimming were determined from the DNA. The sample has some 160,000 clones; around 84% are singletons. This CDR3 has 14 amino acids. CDR1 and CDR2 (germline): MDHEN, SYDVKM. The junction had 6 bases not matched to a gene; V was cut back by 6 bases and J by 4 bases. Participants, roughly 18 to 89 years old, spanned about two dozen US areas. What the recovered Cohort 3 donors had was two negative PCRs, clearance, or symptom resolution.

Sequencing was performed on PBMCs or T cells enriched from blood (not recorded which). The V call is TRBV28, the J call TRBJ1-5; 7 bases are a match to TRBD1. The sequence was obtained from a woman aged 45-65 years who had recovered from COVID-19. CDR3 DNA: TGTGCCAGCAGCCGGACAGGAATGAATCAGCCCCAGCATTTT. It translates to CASSRTGMNQPQHF.